One sample yielded the 27 T cell receptor beta chains listed below, sequenced in a study of low-dose radiotherapy and immunotherapy resistance in tumors. Time point in this sample: before trial treatment. Primers targeting TRAV and TRBV primed first-strand cDNA, covering alpha and beta chains. It was with a constant-region primer and a V-primer adapter that TCRs were amplified over approximately 20 PCR cycles. A single record per CDR3 protein comes from TCRdb applying MiXCR to the reads. The sample lists under 90,000 distinct CDR3 sequences, roughly a sixth occurring once. Source: PBMCs, taken before treatment. The receptors stem from a male donor with prostate cancer.

This clonotype was seen only a few times. The chain recombines TRBV7-9 with TRBJ1-6; no clear D. Germline-derived CDR1 and CDR2 are SEHNR and FQNEAQ (reference sequence). CDR3 size: 15 residues. V lost 5 bases, J lost 10 bases, and 18 bases lay in between. DNA of the CDR3: TGTGCCAGCAGCCCCAGACAAGCTTTCAGCTCACCCCTCCACTTT. Its translation is CASSPRQAFSSPLHF.

The rearrangement joins TRBV2 to TRBJ2-3, with 11 bases fitting TRBD2. This CDR3 has 17 amino acids. The germline V gene encodes CDR1 SNHLY and CDR2 FYNNEI. V was clipped by 3 bases and J by 4 bases; unmatched bases: 9. The CDR3 region is CASSDGGSGGEADTQYF. CDR3 nucleotide sequence: TGTGCCAGCAGTGATGGGGGTAGCGGGGGGGAGGCAGATACGCAGTATTTT. The whole variable domain, filled in from reference TRBV2 and TRBJ2-3, reads EPEVTQTPSHQVTQMGQEVILRCVPISNHLYFYWYRQILGQKVEFLVSFYNNEISEKSEIFDDQFSVERPDGSNFTLKIRSTKLEDSAMYFCASSDGGSGGEADTQYFGPGTRLTVL.

This clonotype was counted ten times or more. This chain links TRBV12-3 or TRBV12-4 with TRBJ2-1, with D possibly being TRBD2 (7 bases). Trimming took 6 bases from V and 5 from J, leaving 26 bases between them. The CDR3 consists of 18 residues. In nucleotides, the CDR3 is TGTGCCAGCAGCCCACCGCGGAGCGGGGACACCCCAAACAATGAGCAGTTCTTC. It specifies CASSPPRSGDTPNNEQFF.

At least ten counts were recorded for this clonotype. This rearrangement joins TRBV11-2 to TRBJ2-1; 9 bases are shared with TRBD2. Germline trimming cut 1 base from V and 7 bases from J; bases unmatched to any gene: 5. The germline gives CDR1 SGHAT, CDR2 FQNNGV. CDR3 length equals 15 residues. CDR3 nucleotides: TGTGCCAGCAGCTTAGGGGCGGGGGGGCTAAATGAGCAGTTCTTC. Translated, it gives CASSLGAGGLNEQFF.

For this clonotype: This probably arose from a read error, given a far larger clone one base away. In this CDR3 the conserved last residue, phenylalanine or tryptophan, is missing, so a read error is likely. The chain employs TRBV7-2 and TRBJ2-2; TRBD2 matches 9 bases. Germline-derived CDR1 and CDR2 are SGHTA and FQGNSA. V lost 6 bases, J lost 3 bases, and 11 bases stayed unmatched. This CDR3 region has 17 residues. The CDR3 coding sequence is TGTGCCAGCAGTGAAGCGATTAGCGGGGGATACACCGGGGAGCTGTTTTCT. Translation gives CASSEAISGGYTGELFS.

This chain joins TRBV20-1 and TRBJ2-5; 7 bases map to TRBD1. The germline gives CDR1 DFQATT, CDR2 SNEGSKA (reference sequence). The V segment lost 6 bases and the J segment 1 base; nucleotides outside the gene matches: 8. CDR3 length equals 14 residues. The CDR3 DNA follows: TGCAGTGCGAGAATCGGACAGGCCCAAGAGACCCAGTACTTC. Translation: CSARIGQAQETQYF.

This clonotype was counted at least ten times. This chain links TRBV9 with TRBJ1-2, with D possibly matching TRBD1 (6 bases). The CDR3 extends over 12 amino acids. The V gene lost 2 bases and the J gene lost 5 bases, with 7 bases spanning the gap. CDR1 SGDLS and CDR2 YYNGEE come from the germline V gene. The CDR3 reads CASSVDSYGYTF. As DNA, the CDR3 is TGTGCCAGCAGCGTGGACAGTTATGGCTACACCTTC.

In this sample, this clonotype turned up many times. The J gene is TRBJ2-5, the V gene TRBV19; tentative D call: TRBD2 (6 bases). The CDR3 extends over 14 amino acids. Between the trimmed V and J ends, which lost 8 bases and 1 base, there was a span of 14 bases. CDR1 is LNHDA and CDR2 is SQIVND in the germline V gene (reference sequence). The CDR3: CASAPSEGQETQYF. CDR3 nucleotides: TGTGCCAGTGCTCCTAGCGAGGGCCAAGAGACCCAGTACTTC.

This clonotype appeared many times. V usage is TRBV12-3 or TRBV12-4 and J usage is TRBJ2-1, with a tentative D call TRBD2 (6 bases). CDR3 length: 13 residues. V gave up 6 bases and J gave up 7 bases, with 13 bases separating them. The CDR3 loop is CASSPAGRNEQFF. In nucleotides, the CDR3 is TGTGCCAGCAGCCCCGCGGGGCGGAATGAGCAGTTCTTC.

The table lists this clonotype with many counts. The chain joins TRBV29-1 to TRBJ2-7, with D maybe TRBD1 (6 bases). The germline V and J ends were trimmed by 6 bases and 4 bases, with 19 bases remaining between them. The CDR3 contains 14 residues. The germline CDR1 and CDR2 sequences are SQVTM and ANQGSEA. CDR3 nucleotide sequence: TGCAGCGTCACCCTCTCGGGGACAATTTACGAGCAGTACTTC. Residues: CSVTLSGTIYEQYF.

Many counts were recorded for this clonotype. V gene TRBV6-2 or TRBV6-3 combines with J gene TRBJ2-7; D remains unclear. V was trimmed by 2 bases and J by 5 bases, leaving 10 bases between them. Germline V lookup: CDR1 MNHEY, CDR2 SVGEGT. CDR3 length: 13 residues. CDR3 sequence reads: CASSYDFANEQYF. DNA for the CDR3: TGTGCCAGCAGTTACGACTTTGCGAACGAGCAGTACTTC.

This clonotype occurred many times. The chain employs TRBV6-2 or TRBV6-3 and TRBJ1-6; D perhaps matches TRBD1 (6 bases). CDR1 MNHEY and CDR2 SVGEGT come from the germline V gene. V lost 2 bases to trimming and J lost 10 bases, with 12 bases between them. The length of the CDR3 is 14 residues. DNA of the CDR3: TGTGCCAGCAGTTACCTCAGGGGAGAGTCACCCCTCCACTTT. Encoded protein: CASSYLRGESPLHF.

This clonotype was found many times. CDR3 sequence reads: CASGLVGGDAFF. CDR3 DNA: TGTGCTAGTGGTTTGGTGGGCGGGGATGCTTTCTTT. The chain has TRBV12-5 and TRBJ1-1; D unresolved. The CDR3 is 12 amino acids. Germline CDR1 reads LGHNT; CDR2 reads FRNRAP. V shed 0 bases and J shed 11 bases, with 10 bases lying between them.

The J gene is TRBJ1-2, the V gene TRBV7-8; D might be TRBD1 (5 bases). V dropped 5 bases and J dropped 3 bases, with 13 bases sitting between them. The CDR3 runs 14 residues. CDR1 is SGHVS and CDR2 is FQNEAQ in the germline V gene. CDR3 nucleotides: TGTGCCAGCAGCCTAAGGGGAATCGACTATGGCTACACCTTC. It is translated as CASSLRGIDYGYTF.

Many counts were recorded for this clonotype. The rearrangement uses TRBV20-1 and TRBJ1-2, with 8 bases fitting TRBD1. The V segment lost 0 bases and the J segment 4 bases; nucleotides outside the gene matches: 10. CDR1 DFQATT and CDR2 SNEGSKA come from the germline V gene (reference sequence). The CDR3 has 16 amino acids. The CDR3 bases are TGCAGTGCTAGAGATCTGGGACAGGCCGCCTCCTATGGCTACACCTTC. It is translated as CSARDLGQAASYGYTF.

This clonotype was observed at least ten times. The J gene is TRBJ2-7, the V gene TRBV10-3; 10 bases fit TRBD1. The CDR3 length is 13 residues. Per the germline V gene, CDR1 is ENHRY and CDR2 is SYGVKD. V gave up 8 bases and J gave up 7 bases; unmatched junction bases: 8. In nucleotides, the CDR3 is TGTGCCATCGGGACAGGGGACTTGAAAGAGCAGTACTTC. This encodes CAIGTGDLKEQYF.

The CDR3 DNA reads as TGTGCCAGCACCGCCGGCTCGAGCGGGGGTTGGGATACGCAGTATTTT. As protein: CASTAGSSGGWDTQYF. The chain carries TRBV7-2 and TRBJ2-3; 8 bases fit TRBD2. From germline, CDR1 is SGHTA and CDR2 FQGNSA. The CDR3 spans 16 residues. The V gene end was trimmed by 7 bases and the J gene end by 6 bases; junction bases not matched to a gene: 15.

There are many counts of this clonotype. The V gene is TRBV25-1, the J gene TRBJ1-4, with TRBD1 matching over 10 bases. J gave up 8 bases and V 3 bases, and 12 bases lay outside the gene matches. Germline CDR1 is MGHDK and CDR2 is SYGVNS. This CDR3 has 17 residues. Written as DNA, the CDR3 is TGTGCCAGCAGTGAGAGAGGGACAGGGGCACGAGGAGAAAAACTGTTTTTT. This codes for CASSERGTGARGEKLFF.

This clonotype showed up many times. The rearrangement joins TRBV5-4 to TRBJ2-1, with 9 positions matching TRBD1. Germline V CDR1 and CDR2: SGHNT, YYREEE (reference sequence). After removal of 3 bases from V and 9 bases from J, the junction contained 4 bases not matched to a gene. The CDR3 totals 13 residues. This CDR3 is CASSSGTGLEQFF. CDR3 in DNA: TGTGCCAGCAGCTCCGGGACAGGGCTTGAGCAGTTCTTC.

This clonotype was observed at least ten times. The chain combines TRBV29-1 with TRBJ2-3, with D tentatively TRBD1 or TRBD2 (5 bases each). Germline V gene sequence: CDR1 SQVTM, CDR2 ANQGSEA. V was trimmed by 6 bases and J by 0 bases, leaving 16 bases between them. The CDR3 has 15 amino acids. The CDR3 spells CSVRGVSGSTDTQYF. The CDR3 DNA reads as TGCAGCGTCCGAGGGGTAAGCGGTAGCACAGATACGCAGTATTTT.

This clonotype was found many times. The chain carries TRBV23-1 and TRBJ2-2; TRBD2 agrees at 11 bases. TRBV23-1 is an ORF, and what it does is uncertain. J gave up 0 bases and V 0 bases, and 21 bases lay outside the gene matches. The CDR3 consists of 24 residues. The CDR3 reads CASSQSRSPLVASGGPTNTGELFF. The CDR3 coding sequence is TGCGCCAGCAGTCAATCCCGGTCCCCCCTTGTGGCTAGCGGGGGGCCCACGAACACCGGGGAGCTGTTTTTT.

Ten or more counts support this clonotype. This sequence joins TRBV6-6 and TRBJ1-1, with a tentative D call TRBD1 (5 bases). The CDR3 totals 16 residues. CDR1 is MNHNY and CDR2 is SVGAGI in the germline V gene (reference sequence). Trimming shortened V by 6 bases and J by 0 bases, and 17 bases separated the two germline ends. CDR3 sequence: CASRLSIMTVNTEAFF. For the CDR3, the DNA is TGTGCCAGCAGACTTTCCATTATGACAGTGAACACTGAAGCTTTCTTT.

A remark on this clonotype: A far larger clone is a single base away, which makes a read error likely. This rearrangement joins TRBV6-8 to TRBJ1-3, with D possibly being TRBD1 (6 bases). The CDR3 contains 15 residues. With 8 bases removed from V and 0 bases from J, the gap between germline ends came to 14 bases. Germline V gives CDR1 MNHGY, CDR2 SAAAGT. CDR3 sequence reads: CASPGTRSSGNTIYF. The DNA of the CDR3 is TGTGCCAGCCCCGGGACACGTTCCTCTGGAAACACCATATATTTT.

This clonotype came up many times. This chain links TRBV6-5 with TRBJ2-1; 7 bases match TRBD2. Germline CDR1 is MNHEY and CDR2 is SVGAGI. J lost 4 bases, V lost 5 bases, and 5 bases had no gene match. The CDR3 extends over 14 amino acids. The DNA of the CDR3 is TGTGCCAGCAGTGGCCGCGGGGGTTACAATGAGCAGTTCTTC. Its translation is CASSGRGGYNEQFF.

This clonotype was seen at least ten times. The chain uses TRBV29-1 and TRBJ1-2; the D is unclear. Germline V CDR1 and CDR2: SQVTM, ANQGSEA. The V end lost 6 bases, the J end lost 8 bases, and 19 bases lay between the germline ends. The CDR3 spans 13 residues. The CDR3 nucleotides read TGCAGCGTCGTAGGACTGAGGAAGACAGGCTACACCTTC. It specifies CSVVGLRKTGYTF.

This clonotype has a handful of counts. This rearrangement joins TRBV12-3 or TRBV12-4 to TRBJ2-2; 8 nucleotides align to TRBD1. V shed 5 bases and J 7 bases; nucleotides not matched to a gene: 9. This CDR3 has 15 residues. The CDR3 DNA sequence: TGTGCCAGCAGTCCTCCGGACAGGGTCCGCGGGGAGCTGTTTTTT. This sequence encodes CASSPPDRVRGELFF.

This clonotype has ten or more counts. CDR3 DNA: TGTGCCAGCAGTGAACCATTTGGGGACGGGGTGCAGCCCCAGCATTTT. It yields the protein CASSEPFGDGVQPQHF. The gene calls are TRBV6-1 and TRBJ1-5; D possibly corresponds to TRBD1 (5 bases). This CDR3 comprises 16 residues. Trimming cost V 2 bases and J 7 bases, with 18 bases left between them. Germline V gives CDR1 MNHNS, CDR2 SASEGT.